The 8 T cell receptor beta chains below come from one sample, sequenced in a study of shared clonotypes between healthy human individuals. Clones were read by immunoSEQ multiplex PCR, and TCRdb kept only the in-frame ones, dropping some. Of approximately 1.1 million clones listed, around 82% are singletons. What was sequenced was memory CD4+ T cells from PBMCs. Subset described: CD45RA-negative fraction. These receptors came from a man aged 18 to 30 in good health. Some clones in this sample may be carry-over from other donors' samples.

The table lists this clone with many counts. The chain carries TRBV2 and TRBJ2-7; D is unresolved. The V end was cut by 1 base, the J end by 4 bases, with 11 bases between. Germline-derived CDR1 and CDR2 are SNHLY and FYNNEI. This CDR3 region has 14 residues. CDR3 coding DNA: TGTGCCAGCAGTGAAGGTCTAGAGCGTTACGAGCAGTACTTC. Protein: CASSEGLERYEQYF.

This clone has a single count. The V and J genes are TRBV28 and TRBJ1-4; 8 bases are a match to TRBD1. The germline V gene has CDR1 MDHEN and CDR2 SYDVKM. V lost 6 bases to trimming and J lost 7 bases; unmatched junction nucleotides: 13. This CDR3 has 16 residues. The CDR3 nucleotides read TGTGCCAGCAGGACGTCCGGGACAGGCTTTTTTGAAAAACTGTTTTTT. Its translation: CASRTSGTGFFEKLFF.

This clone appeared a single time. V and J are TRBV11-2 and TRBJ1-1; D unclear. This CDR3 region has 14 residues. In germline, CDR1 is SGHAT, CDR2 FQNNGV. V lost 5 bases and J lost 4, with 14 bases in between. This chain's CDR3 is CASSQTFGRTEAFF. CDR3 nucleotide sequence: TGTGCCAGCAGCCAAACATTCGGTCGCACTGAAGCTTTCTTT.

This clone appeared once. The chain has TRBV6-1 and TRBJ2-7; TRBD2 agrees at 9 bases. Germline V gene data show CDR1 as MNHNS and CDR2 as SASEGT. The CDR3 runs 16 residues. V was pared by 4 bases and J by 4 bases, with 11 bases of the junction left unmatched. CDR3 bases: TGTGCCAGCAGTGTGACCGGGACTAGCCCCGTATACGAGCAGTACTTC. Translation: CASSVTGTSPVYEQYF.

The V and J genes are TRBV5-4 and TRBJ2-5, with 7 bases that match TRBD1. V was pared by 2 bases and J by 2 bases, with 9 bases of the junction left unmatched. The CDR3 length is 16 residues. Germline loops: CDR1 SGHNT, CDR2 YYREEE (reference sequence). In DNA form, the CDR3 reads TGTGCCAGCAGCTTTACTTCCGGGACAGCTCAAGAGACCCAGTACTTC. This sequence encodes CASSFTSGTAQETQYF.

This sequence joins TRBV7-3 and TRBJ1-1; the match to TRBD1 covers 7 bases. The germline V gene encodes CDR1 SGHTA and CDR2 FQGTGA. V gave up 6 bases and J gave up 5 bases; unmatched junction bases: 6. The CDR3 runs 13 residues. CDR3 loop: CASSSGGWTEAFF. CDR3 nucleotide sequence: TGTGCCAGCAGTTCAGGGGGATGGACTGAAGCTTTCTTT.

The chain has TRBV18 and TRBJ1-1; weak D call: TRBD1 (6 bases). The CDR3 runs 12 residues. The germline CDR1 and CDR2 sequences are KGHSH and LQKENI. The germline V and J ends were trimmed by 3 bases and 9 bases, with 11 bases remaining between them. CDR3 amino acids: CASSPTGWQAFF. The CDR3 DNA sequence: TGTGCCAGCTCACCTACAGGGTGGCAAGCTTTCTTT.

A word on this clone: This specimen includes other DNA sequences encoding the same CDR3. The rearrangement joins TRBV5-1 to TRBJ2-1, with 14 bases lining up with TRBD2. CDR3 size: 15 residues. The trim removed 2 bases at V and 8 bases at J, leaving 3 bases unmatched. Germline V gene data show CDR1 as SGHRS and CDR2 as YFSETQ. The DNA for the CDR3 is TGCGCCAGCAGCTTAGGACTAGCGGGAGGCGATGAGCAGTTCTTC. It encodes CASSLGLAGGDEQFF. Supplemented by reference TRBV5-1 and TRBJ2-1, the full variable domain reads KAGVTQTPRYLIKTRGQQVTLSCSPISGHRSVSWYQQTPGQGLQFLFEYFSETQRNKGNFPGRFSGRQFSNSRSEMNVSTLELGDSALYLCASSLGLAGGDEQFFGPGTRLTVL.